Listed below are T cell receptor beta chains from one sample, sequenced in a study of Ad26.COV2.S vaccination and SARS-CoV-2 variants. TCRdb keeps only in-frame clones here, not all; method: immunoSEQ multiplex PCR. The repertoire includes 440,000 or so clones, 80% to 90% of them detected once, and about 1.5% sits in the top ten. Here the sequenced sample was peripheral blood, taken in a trial of Ad26.COV2.S vaccine versus placebo. These TCRs come from a person aged 18-60 years who received the Ad26.COV2.S COVID-19 vaccine or a placebo. CDR3s leave out the opening cysteine and the closing phenylalanine or tryptophan. The size of a clone is reported for some rows only, either as once, few or many, or as a class for expanded clones.

TRBJ1-2	TRBV15	.	ATSLAGVALRGYT
TRBJ2-6	TRBV5-6	.	ASRFSGANVLT
TRBJ2-7	TRBV5-1	.	ASTADGTYEQY
TRBJ1-1	TRBV30	.	AWSVQGPQGAF
TRBJ1-5	TRBV18	.	ASSPARGNGQPQH
TRBJ2-3	TRBV24-1	.	ATSDSTGGPDTQY
TRBJ1-2	TRBV6-5	.	ASSLGQSYGYT
TRBJ1-2	TRBV2	once	ASRAGASQRYT
TRBJ1-1	TRBV14	.	ASSQDIGRGAIEAF
TRBJ2-3	TRBV10-3	.	AISALAAPTDTQY
TRBJ1-1	TRBV15	.	ATSRAPRHNTEAF
TRBJ2-7	TRBV7-2	.	ASSGLAGLEEQY
TRBJ2-1	TRBV2	.	ASSEGPRGSYNEQF
TRBJ2-2	TRBV19	.	ASRDGGTGNTGELF
TRBJ2-1	TRBV11-1	.	ASSLSVDEQF
TRBJ1-1	TRBV12-3/TRBV12-4	.	ATLGPNTEAF
TRBJ1-5	TRBV4-1	.	ASSQDLDFRGSQPQH
TRBJ1-1	TRBV11-2	once	ASSLGTGDTEAF
TRBJ1-2	TRBV6-1	once	ASSPNLRASDGYT
TRBJ1-1	TRBV5-1	.	ASSFWGKTEAF
TRBJ2-7	TRBV3-1/TRBV3-2	.	ASSPRDRGTYEQY
TRBJ2-5	TRBV6-2/TRBV6-3	.	ASSPQTSGSQETQY
TRBJ1-3	TRBV7-9	.	ASSLDGSSGNTIY
TRBJ1-2	TRBV7-2	.	ASSYTRGYT
TRBJ2-3	TRBV6-2/TRBV6-3	.	ASSYPASGGYTDTQY
TRBJ1-2	TRBV29-1	.	SVEVDGYT
TRBJ2-1	TRBV7-2	.	ASSLVPGVNEQF
TRBJ2-5	TRBV6-5	.	ASSYSKAETQY
TRBJ2-7	TRBV28	.	ASSLSWLSGDYEQY
TRBJ2-7	TRBV5-1	.	ASSWSRGGYEQY
TRBJ2-7	TRBV7-3	.	ASSLAGAAGEQY
TRBJ1-1	TRBV19	many	ASSQDRVNTEAF
TRBJ1-2	TRBV7-9	.	ASSLVLEGGYT
TRBJ1-2	TRBV30	.	ATRGGIHGYT
TRBJ2-7	TRBV5-1	once	ASSLGQPGSYEQY
TRBJ1-6	TRBV9	.	ASSVDPGTINSPLH
TRBJ1-2	TRBV19	.	ASSMVGNNYGYT
TRBJ1-1	TRBV7-2	.	ASSFWGMNTEAF
TRBJ1-6	TRBV7-9	.	ASSHPGQGVGNSPLH
TRBJ2-3	TRBV5-1	.	ASSSYSSGGISTDTQY
TRBJ1-5	TRBV19	.	ASRQGYQSQPQH
TRBJ2-3	TRBV27	.	ASSLGVLRTQY
TRBJ2-5	TRBV4-1	.	ASSQQPRGPQETQY
TRBJ1-5	TRBV5-8	.	ASSLEPDNQPQH
TRBJ2-1	TRBV5-1	.	ASSYRLAPYNEQF
TRBJ2-1	TRBV28	.	ASNTPRLADEQF